The entry below describes one T cell receptor beta chain. The data belong to a study of blood T cell repertoires in COVID-19. Study details: Samples came from the United States, Italy and Spain, spanning acute and convalescent COVID-19. Sample material is recorded as cDNA or gDNA derived from T cells, B-cell-depleted T cells, or PBMCs.

Here immunoSEQ multiplex PCR was the method, and the copy in TCRdb shows in-frame clones only, minus some. The repertoire holds a few hundred thousand clones, with approximately 90% as singletons. The germline CDR1 and CDR2 sequences are SGHRS and YFSETQ. The CDR3 is 16 residues long. V gave up 4 bases and J gave up 1 base; unmatched junction bases: 6. Living in roughly 25 US areas, the participants were between roughly 18 and 95 years of age. The study assigned cohorts using participant-reported clinical history. This clonotype was sampled from a young woman in a cohort exposed to, infected with or recovered from COVID-19 (not recorded which). Sequenced material: PBMCs or T cells enriched from blood (not recorded which). The J gene is TRBJ2-5, the V gene TRBV5-1, with 11 bases lining up with TRBD2. CDR3 sequence reads: CASSVQLAGVQETQYF. CDR3 sequence (DNA): TGCGCCAGCAGCGTCCAACTAGCGGGGGTCCAAGAGACCCAGTACTTC.